Listed below are T cell receptor beta chains from one sample, sequenced in a study of post-analysis software for immune sequencing data. TCRdb re-called the PCR reads through MiXCR, storing one row per CDR3 protein. The profile shows fewer than 700,000 distinct CDR3 sequences, roughly two fifths of them singletons. Sequencing used blood. The source of these receptors is a girl aged 10-17 years with multiple sclerosis. The CDR3 runs from the conserved cysteine through the conserved F or W. Each record gives: V gene, D gene, J gene, clone size, CDR3 DNA, CDR3 protein. The D gene is left open where the match is weak. Clone sizes are given selectively: once, few, many, or a class where the clone is expanded.

TRBV7-9,NA,TRBJ2-7,few,TGTGCCAGCAGTCCTACTTGGGACGAGCAGTACTTC,CASSPTWDEQYF
TRBV12-3/TRBV12-4,TRBD1,TRBJ2-7,few,TGTGCCAGCAGCCGCGACAGGGGGTTCGAGCAGTACTTC,CASSRDRGFEQYF
TRBV20-1,NA,TRBJ2-1,few,TGCAGTGCTAGAGATCTAGGGTACAATGAGCAGTTCTTC,CSARDLGYNEQFF
TRBV5-5,NA,TRBJ2-6,NA,TGTGCCAGCAGCGACAGCCCCTCTGGGGCCAACGTCCTGACTTTC,CASSDSPSGANVLTF
TRBV10-2,TRBD1,TRBJ2-7,few,TGCGCCAGCAGTGAGTCCCGGGACAGGGGGCCCGAGCAGTACTTC,CASSESRDRGPEQYF
TRBV11-2,TRBD2,TRBJ2-7,NA,TGTGCCAGCAGCTTTTGGGGGGCTAGCGGGAGTTACGAGCAGTACTTC,CASSFWGASGSYEQYF
TRBV5-6,NA,TRBJ1-1,NA,TGTGCCAGCAGCTCCCGGGATTTTGGGGGCACTGAAGCTTTCTTT,CASSSRDFGGTEAFF
TRBV7-2,NA,TRBJ2-1,few,TGTGCCAGCAGCTTACGGGCAGTTCCGTACAATGAGCAGTTCTTC,CASSLRAVPYNEQFF
TRBV19,NA,TRBJ2-1,NA,TGTGCCACTAGAGGCTACTCTTACAATGAGCAGTTCTTC,CATRGYSYNEQFF
TRBV5-1,TRBD1,TRBJ2-7,NA,TGCGCCAGCAGCTTGGGAGTGGCAGGGGGCGGTAGGGGCGAGCAGTACTTC,CASSLGVAGGGRGEQYF
TRBV7-2,TRBD2,TRBJ2-3,NA,TGTGCCAGCAGTACGGGGGGGGCTAGCACAGATACGCAGTATTTT,CASSTGGASTDTQYF
TRBV10-3,NA,TRBJ1-2,few,TGTGCCATCAGTGAGTCCGGGATGCCTGACAACTATGGCTACACCTTC,CAISESGMPDNYGYTF
TRBV20-1,TRBD1,TRBJ2-7,NA,TGCAGTGCGGGACAGGGGGGCCAAGAGCAGTACTTC,CSAGQGGQEQYF
TRBV4-1,TRBD2,TRBJ2-1,NA,TGCGCCAGCAGCCAAGTTGAGGGCGGGCGGACTAGCGGGGTTTTGGAGTTCTTC,CASSQVEGGRTSGVLEFF
TRBV20-1,TRBD2,TRBJ2-1,NA,TGCAGTGCTAGAGAGGATACTAGCGGGGATGAGCAGTTCTTC,CSAREDTSGDEQFF
TRBV27,NA,TRBJ1-2,NA,TGTGCCAGCGGTAGGGGTTATGGCTACACCTTC,CASGRGYGYTF
TRBV12-3/TRBV12-4,NA,TRBJ2-1,NA,TGTGCCAGCGGAGTAGGACGCCTGGGGCGCGATGAGCAGTTCTTC,CASGVGRLGRDEQFF
TRBV12-5,NA,TRBJ1-2,NA,TGTGCTAGTGGCCGCGACCTTTCGGGCTACACCTTC,CASGRDLSGYTF
TRBV15,NA,TRBJ2-7,NA,TGTGCCACCAGCAGAGCCTCAGATTCCTACGAGCAGTACTTC,CATSRASDSYEQYF
TRBV4-1,NA,TRBJ1-2,NA,TGCGCCAGCAGCCCAAACCATGTTCTCTCGCCAATCTATGGCTACACCTTC,CASSPNHVLSPIYGYTF
TRBV3-1,TRBD2,TRBJ2-1,few,TGTGCCAGCAGCCAAGATCTCGGCGGGAGAAGGTACAATGAGCAGTTCTTC,CASSQDLGGRRYNEQFF
TRBV7-2,NA,TRBJ1-1,NA,TGTGCCAGCAGCTTTCAATTGCCGGGGAACACTGAAGCTTTCTTT,CASSFQLPGNTEAFF
TRBV12-3/TRBV12-4,NA,TRBJ2-3,few,TGTGCCAGCAGTTTAGCCCTACCGGGACCCACAGATACGCAGTATTTT,CASSLALPGPTDTQYF
TRBV13,TRBD2,TRBJ2-3,NA,TGTGCCAGCAGGCAGACCGGGACTAGCGGGAGTCGAGATACGCAGTATTTT,CASRQTGTSGSRDTQYF
TRBV20-1,NA,TRBJ1-2,NA,TGCAGTGCTAGCGACACCTATGGCTACACCTTC,CSASDTYGYTF
TRBV20-1,NA,TRBJ1-2,few,TGCAGGGCCGGGACGGACTATGGCTACACCTTC,CRAGTDYGYTF
TRBV12-3/TRBV12-4,TRBD1,TRBJ1-6,NA,TGTGCCAGCAGTCTAGACAACAGGGGTTCACCCCTCCACTTT,CASSLDNRGSPLHF
TRBV20-1,NA,TRBJ2-7,few,TGCAGTGCTAGAGAATACGGCGGCTACTCCTACGAGCAGTACTTC,CSAREYGGYSYEQYF
TRBV11-3,NA,TRBJ2-3,few,TGTGCCAGCAGCTCTCGGGTCGGCACAGATACGCAGTATTTT,CASSSRVGTDTQYF
TRBV5-6,NA,TRBJ1-1,few,TGTGCCAGCAGCTCGGACGCCCCCAGCACTGAAGCTTTCTTT,CASSSDAPSTEAFF
TRBV11-1,NA,TRBJ1-1,once,TGTGCCAGCAGCTTCCCGGGGGTTACTGAAGCTTTCTTT,CASSFPGVTEAFF
TRBV12-3/TRBV12-4,NA,TRBJ1-2,NA,TGTGCCAGCAGCCTACGTCCCAAGTCTGGGATATATGGCTACACCTTC,CASSLRPKSGIYGYTF
TRBV12-3/TRBV12-4,TRBD2,TRBJ2-1,NA,TGTGCCAGCAGTGGATATCCGGGACTAGCGGGGGGGCCGAACAACGGTGAGCAGTTCTTC,CASSGYPGLAGGPNNGEQFF
TRBV24-1,NA,TRBJ2-7,once,TGTGCCACCAGTGCCGGGACAAGCTACGAGCAGTACTTC,CATSAGTSYEQYF
TRBV10-3,TRBD1,TRBJ2-5,few,TGTGCCATCAGCCCGGGACAGCAAGAGACCCAGTACTTC,CAISPGQQETQYF
TRBV9,TRBD2,TRBJ2-5,few,TGTGCCAGCAGCGTAGAACTAGCGGGAGGGCGAGGTGGGACCCAGTACTTC,CASSVELAGGRGGTQYF
TRBV20-1,NA,TRBJ2-1,NA,TGCAGTGCTGAGGGGCCGGGTAGCTCCTACAATGAGCAGTTCTTC,CSAEGPGSSYNEQFF
TRBV29-1,TRBD2,TRBJ2-1,NA,TGCAGCGAAAATATAGCGGGAGGTTACAATGAGCAGTTCTTC,CSENIAGGYNEQFF
TRBV7-9,NA,TRBJ2-7,NA,TGTGCCAGCAGCCTAGGGGGATTGGATGGGTACGAGCAGTACTTC,CASSLGGLDGYEQYF